This T cell receptor beta chain was retrieved from a study of blood T cell repertoires in COVID-19. The CDR3 is 12 residues long. Trimming pared 2 bases from V and 14 bases from J, leaving 10 bases between. From germline, CDR1 is MNHNS and CDR2 SASEGT. Data came from immunoSEQ multiplex PCR; TCRdb stores just in-frame clones and leaves some out. The repertoire consists of about 370,000 clones, with about 90% occurring once and the leading ten covering about 3%. Seattle's cohort entered during active infection and was followed longitudinally. The sequencing sample was made of peripheral blood. This sequence was found in a woman in her twenties or thirties with COVID-19, enrolled during active disease. V and J are TRBV6-1 and TRBJ1-6; D unresolved. The CDR3 here is CASSESSGSLHF. DNA of the CDR3: TGTGCCAGCAGTGAAAGTTCGGGATCCCTCCACTTT.